This is a list of T cell receptor beta chains from one sample in a study of blood T cell repertoires in COVID-19. Here immunoSEQ multiplex PCR was the method, and the copy in TCRdb shows in-frame clones only, minus some. The table records 140,000 or so clones, around 79% of them present only once. The sample consisted of peripheral blood. The receptors come from a man between 45 and 60 years old with active or convalescent COVID-19. Both conserved end residues are part of each CDR3. D genes are given only for firm matches. Clone size appears in some rows only: once, few, many, or a class for an expanded clone.

size	V	D	J	CDR3	DNA
-	TRBV29-1	-	TRBJ2-1	CSATMRGNEQFF	TGCAGCGCCACGATGAGGGGGAATGAGCAGTTCTTC
-	TRBV24-1	TRBD2	TRBJ2-7	CATSGLAGVNFYEQYF	TGTGCCACCAGTGGGCTAGCGGGAGTGAATTTCTACGAGCAGTACTTC
-	TRBV4-1	-	TRBJ2-7	CASSQDHGKFYEQYF	TGCGCCAGCAGCCAAGACCACGGGAAGTTCTACGAGCAGTACTTC
-	TRBV5-1	-	TRBJ1-3	CASSSSDNSGNTIYF	TGCGCCAGCAGCTCATCCGACAACTCTGGAAACACCATATATTTT
once	TRBV2	TRBD1	TRBJ1-5	CASRGTGGSNQPQHF	TGTGCCAGCAGGGGGACAGGAGGTAGCAATCAGCCCCAGCATTTT
-	TRBV7-2	-	TRBJ2-5	CASSLAGRGETQYF	TGTGCCAGCAGCTTAGCCGGGAGAGGGGAGACCCAGTACTTC
-	TRBV6-5	-	TRBJ2-1	CASLTPAGSNNEQFF	TGTGCCAGCCTCACTCCTGCAGGGTCTAACAATGAGCAGTTCTTC
-	TRBV27	TRBD1	TRBJ2-7	CASSPGTGYEQYF	TGTGCCAGCAGTCCCGGGACAGGCTATGAGCAGTACTTC
-	TRBV3-1/TRBV3-2	TRBD1	TRBJ2-1	CASSRNPGQGAYNEQFF	TGTGCCAGCAGCCGAAATCCGGGACAGGGGGCCTACAATGAGCAGTTCTTC
few	TRBV27	-	TRBJ2-5	CASSFTPYMEATQYF	TGTGCCAGCAGTTTTACCCCGTACATGGAGGCGACCCAGTACTTC
-	TRBV7-2	TRBD1	TRBJ1-5	CASTLGQNRGQPQHF	TGTGCCAGCACCCTGGGACAAAACAGGGGTCAGCCCCAGCATTTT
-	TRBV6-5	-	TRBJ2-5	CASSYSISGFQETQYF	TGTGCCAGCAGTTACTCGATATCCGGGTTCCAAGAGACCCAGTACTTC